One sample yielded the 19 T cell receptor beta chains listed below, sequenced in a study of cytomegalovirus exposure and HLA in healthy donors. The PCR used 60 Vbeta and 13 Jbeta primers. Sequenced by immunoSEQ multiplex PCR; TCRdb stores in-frame clones only, minus some. The sample gives around 200,000 clones, 83% of which show up once; approximately 1.4% is in the top ten. Sequenced sample: PBMCs. The receptors were sampled from a girl aged 10-17 years in good health and CMV-seronegative.

This chain joins TRBV6-1 and TRBJ2-3; 7 bases line up with TRBD2. Germline assignment: CDR1 MNHNS and CDR2 SASEGT. Losses at the gene ends were 5 bases for V and 4 bases for J; bases not matched to a gene: 6. This CDR3 has 14 amino acids. The CDR3 reads CASSKGTIPDTQYF. For the CDR3, the DNA is TGTGCCAGCAGTAAGGGGACTATCCCAGATACGCAGTATTTT.

This clone was counted between two and nine times. This sequence joins TRBV5-1 and TRBJ2-1, with TRBD1 identical over 10 bases. Germline CDR1 reads SGHRS; CDR2 reads YFSETQ. Unmatched junction bases numbered 6, after V lost 4 bases and J lost 8 bases. This CDR3 is built from 14 residues. CDR3 region: CASSRRTGGDEQFF. CDR3 in DNA: TGCGCCAGCAGCCGGAGGACAGGGGGTGATGAGCAGTTCTTC.

The chain combines TRBV7-8 with TRBJ2-3, with 13 bases fitting TRBD2. This CDR3 has 17 residues. In germline, CDR1 is SGHVS, CDR2 FQNEAQ. The V and J ends lost 0 bases and 5 bases, in that order; junction bases with no gene match: 5. CDR3 in DNA: TGTGCCAGCAGCTTAGCATCCGGGACTAGCGGGAAAGATACGCAGTATTTT. Amino acid sequence: CASSLASGTSGKDTQYF.

This chain links TRBV7-3 with TRBJ2-1; TRBD2 aligns across 8 bases. Germline V gene data show CDR1 as SGHTA and CDR2 as FQGTGA. This CDR3 has 15 amino acids. Germline trimming cut 1 base from V and 4 bases from J; bases unmatched to any gene: 3. The CDR3 protein is CASSLRLARYNEQFF. Written as DNA, the CDR3 is TGTGCCAGCAGCTTAAGACTAGCGAGATACAATGAGCAGTTCTTC.

The chain couples TRBV5-5 to TRBJ2-7; TRBD1 might be the D (5 bases). CDR3 size: 14 residues. Germline assignment: CDR1 SGHKS and CDR2 YYEKEE (reference sequence). V lost 0 bases and J 0 bases, leaving 7 bases between the germline ends. The CDR3 protein is CASSLGQNSYEQYF. The CDR3, as DNA: TGTGCCAGCAGCTTGGGACAGAACTCCTACGAGCAGTACTTC.

This clone was counted only a few times. The chain couples TRBV7-9 to TRBJ1-1, with D uncertain. Trimming pared 2 bases from V and 4 bases from J, leaving 5 bases between. CDR3 length: 12 residues. Germline V gene sequence: CDR1 SEHNR, CDR2 FQNEAQ (reference sequence). CDR3 in DNA: TGTGCCAGCAGCTTACGGGTCACTGAAGCTTTCTTT. Protein sequence: CASSLRVTEAFF.

This clone was found once. This sequence joins TRBV7-8 and TRBJ2-1; 10 nucleotides match TRBD2. The CDR3 has 18 residues. With V trimmed by 4 bases and J by 3 bases, 12 bases remained unmatched. CDR1 SGHVS and CDR2 FQNEAQ come from the germline V gene. The CDR3, as DNA: TGTGCCAGCAGCTCTAACCCGGGTAGCGGGAGGATCTACAATGAGCAGTTCTTC. As protein: CASSSNPGSGRIYNEQFF.

This clone was seen many times. The chain links TRBV27 to TRBJ1-2; D ambiguous. Germline V gene lookup returns CDR1 MNHEY and CDR2 SMNVEV (reference sequence). Trimming removed 2 bases at V and 5 bases at J, with 9 bases between. The CDR3 spans 13 residues. For the CDR3, the DNA is TGTGCCAGCAGTTTAAACAGCGGATATGGCTACACCTTC. This codes for CASSLNSGYGYTF.

The gene calls are TRBV19 and TRBJ2-7; D not resolved. The CDR3 has 14 residues. Per germline, CDR1 LNHDA and CDR2 SQIVND (reference sequence). V was clipped by 1 base and J by 3 bases, with 10 bases between them. CDR3 amino acids: CASSIAASNYEQYF. In nucleotides, the CDR3 is TGTGCCAGTAGTATAGCTGCCAGTAACTACGAGCAGTACTTC.

The chain is built from TRBV5-1 and TRBJ1-3; tentatively, D is TRBD1 (5 bases). Per germline, CDR1 SGHRS and CDR2 YFSETQ. V was pared by 0 bases and J by 11 bases, with 18 bases between. This CDR3 comprises 15 residues. For the CDR3, the DNA is TGCGCCAGCAGCTTGGCCAGGAGGGGAGAAAGCGCCATATATTTT. This gives the protein CASSLARRGESAIYF.

The chain combines TRBV6-1 with TRBJ1-4; 9 bases match TRBD1. The CDR3 has 17 residues. Per germline, CDR1 MNHNS and CDR2 SASEGT. V lost 4 bases and J lost 6; bases outside the gene matches: 12. The CDR3 region is CASSGMFGDRAYEKLFF. CDR3 in DNA: TGTGCCAGCAGTGGAATGTTTGGGGACAGGGCCTATGAAAAACTGTTTTTT.

As to this clone: Other DNA sequences in this sample translate to the same CDR3. The chain combines TRBV7-8 with TRBJ1-1, with 7 bases identical to TRBD1. After removal of 0 bases from V and 5 bases from J, the junction contained 3 bases not matched to a gene. This CDR3 is 14 amino acids long. Germline CDR1 is SGHVS and CDR2 is FQNEAQ. DNA of the CDR3: TGTGCCAGCAGCTTAGCGTCAGGGGGGACTGAAGCTTTCTTT. It is translated as CASSLASGGTEAFF.

This chain uses TRBV5-1 with TRBJ2-1, with 13 bases matching TRBD2. The CDR3 is made up of 17 amino acids. The V gene's germline CDR1 is SGHRS and CDR2 YFSETQ. Trimming took 4 bases from V and 3 from J; bases not matched to a gene: 7. CDR3 DNA sequence: TGCGCCAGCAGCGGAGGGACTAGCGGGGAGAACTACAATGAGCAGTTCTTC. Encoded protein: CASSGGTSGENYNEQFF.

Worth noting for this clone: An end of the junction differs from the germline gene, which may be a read error. This specimen includes other DNA sequences encoding the same CDR3. V gene TRBV29-1 combines with J gene TRBJ1-1; 7 bases agree with TRBD1. CDR3 length: 13 amino acids. Germline V gene sequence: CDR1 SQVTM, CDR2 ANQGSEA. CDR3: CSVTGTVNTEAFF. DNA of the CDR3: TGCAGCGTCACCGGGACAGTCAACACTGAAGCCTTCTTT.

V gene TRBV6-5 combines with J gene TRBJ2-7, with TRBD2 matching 9 bases. This CDR3 is built from 15 residues. The V gene's germline CDR1 is MNHEY and CDR2 SVGAGI. V lost 8 bases and J lost 1; bases outside the gene matches: 9. The CDR3, as DNA: TGTGCCAGCTTCGGTGCGGGAGGGCTTTCCTACGAGCAGTACTTC. Protein: CASFGAGGLSYEQYF.

This chain joins TRBV19 and TRBJ2-3; 10 nucleotides match TRBD2. V lost 8 bases, J lost 1 base, and 3 bases stayed unmatched. CDR1 LNHDA and CDR2 SQIVND come from the germline V gene (reference sequence). This CDR3 spans 14 amino acids. CDR3 protein: CASGLAGGTDTQYF. Written as DNA, the CDR3 is TGTGCCAGTGGTCTAGCGGGGGGCACAGATACGCAGTATTTT.

The CDR3 sequence is CASSPGQLGNTIYF. The CDR3 coding sequence is TGTGCCAGCAGTCCCGGACAGCTTGGAAACACCATATATTTT. The V call is TRBV28, the J call TRBJ1-3, with D possibly matching TRBD1 (6 bases). Germline V CDR1 and CDR2: MDHEN, SYDVKM. V was clipped by 5 bases and J by 3 bases, with 11 bases between them. This CDR3 is built from 14 residues.

The genes are TRBV5-1 and TRBJ2-3, with D unclear. V gave up 4 bases and J gave up 1 base, with 19 bases separating them. CDR3 length equals 17 residues. Per the germline V gene, CDR1 is SGHRS and CDR2 is YFSETQ. The CDR3 coding sequence is TGCGCCAGCAGCCACAGCCGCCCCAGGATCGGCACAGATACGCAGTATTTT. Translation: CASSHSRPRIGTDTQYF.

The chain carries TRBV27 and TRBJ1-6, with 8 bases identical to TRBD1. Germline V gene data show CDR1 as MNHEY and CDR2 as SMNVEV (reference sequence). Trimming removed 3 bases from V and 10 bases from J; junction bases left unmatched: 8. The CDR3 is made up of 15 amino acids. CDR3 sequence (DNA): TGTGCCAGCAGTTTGTCAAGCAGGGGGCTGTCACCCCTCCACTTT. Encoded protein: CASSLSSRGLSPLHF.